The TCR beta chain under discussion was sequenced for a study of shared clonotypes between healthy human individuals. Germline V gene lookup returns CDR1 SGHDN and CDR2 FVKESK. The CDR3 has 12 amino acids. Trimming removed 6 bases at V and 4 bases at J, with 9 bases between. It was at deep level that the assay was run. Sorted-subset replicate PCR reactions contained 200 to 250 ng DNA, corresponding to roughly 29,000 T cell genomes. The protocol was immunoSEQ multiplex PCR, while the TCRdb copy is restricted to in-frame clones and leaves out a portion. There are about 1.1 million clones in the sample; about four fifths occur only once, and under 0.8% lies in the top ten. Remarks on this clone: Other DNA sequences in the same sample also yield this CDR3.

The source of this sequence is a man aged 18 to 35 in good health. Some clones in this sample may be carry-over from other donors' samples. Sequencing was performed on memory CD4+ T cells from PBMCs. The subset was: CD45RA-negative fraction. This chain uses TRBV14 with TRBJ2-5; D call uncertain. For the CDR3, the DNA is TGTGCCAGCAGTCAAACCAGAGAGACCCAGTACTTC. As protein: CASSQTRETQYF.